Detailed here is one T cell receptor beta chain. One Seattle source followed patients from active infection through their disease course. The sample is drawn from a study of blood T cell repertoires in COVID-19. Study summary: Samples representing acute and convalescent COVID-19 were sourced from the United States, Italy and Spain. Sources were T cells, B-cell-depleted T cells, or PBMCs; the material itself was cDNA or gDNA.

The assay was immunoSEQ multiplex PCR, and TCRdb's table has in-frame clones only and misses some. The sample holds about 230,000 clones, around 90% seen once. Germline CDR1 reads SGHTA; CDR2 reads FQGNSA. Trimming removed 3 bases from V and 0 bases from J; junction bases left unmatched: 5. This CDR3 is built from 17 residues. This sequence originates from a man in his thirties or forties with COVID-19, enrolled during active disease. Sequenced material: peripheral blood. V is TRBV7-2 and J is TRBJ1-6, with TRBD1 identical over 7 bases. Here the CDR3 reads CASSFRDSFSYNSPLHF. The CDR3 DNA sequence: TGTGCCAGCAGCTTCCGGGACAGCTTCTCCTATAATTCACCCCTCCACTTT.